A single sample gave rise to the 2 T cell receptor beta chains below, sequenced in a study of blood T cell repertoires in COVID-19. TCRdb's copy holds only in-frame clones and misses some; the assay was immunoSEQ multiplex PCR. The sample holds roughly 97,000 clones, about four fifths seen once. The material sequenced was peripheral blood. The receptors were gathered from a woman of 80 years or more with active or convalescent COVID-19.

The chain carries TRBV10-2 and TRBJ1-2; tentatively, D is TRBD1 (5 bases). CDR1 and CDR2 from the germline V gene are WSHSY and SAAADI. The V gene lost 7 bases and the J gene lost 0 bases, with 18 bases spanning the gap. CDR3 size: 16 residues. The CDR3 bases are TGCGCCAGCAATGGCGAGACAGCCATTTCTAACTATGGCTACACCTTC. Translated: CASNGETAISNYGYTF.

V usage is TRBV19 and J usage is TRBJ1-4, with D possibly being TRBD1 (5 bases). The germline gives CDR1 LNHDA, CDR2 SQIVND (reference sequence). Trimming removed 3 bases from V and 6 bases from J, with 14 bases in between. CDR3 length: 15 amino acids. The CDR3: CASSIVGSRDEKLFF. The CDR3 bases are TGTGCCAGTAGTATCGTAGGTTCCAGGGATGAAAAACTGTTTTTT. Full variable domain (missing parts from reference TRBV19 and TRBJ1-4): DGGITQSPKYLFRKEGQNVTLSCEQNLNHDAMYWYRQDPGQGLRLIYYSQIVNDFQKGDIAEGYSVSREKKESFPLTVTSAQKNPTAFYLCASSIVGSRDEKLFFGSGTQLSVL.